Listed below are T cell receptor beta chains from one sample, sequenced in a study of blood T cell repertoires in COVID-19. TCRdb's table, derived via immunoSEQ multiplex PCR, lists solely in-frame clones and lacks some. There are some 200,000 clones in the sample; approximately 80% occur only once, and over 6% lies in the top ten. What was sequenced was peripheral blood. These receptors were obtained from a woman aged 80 or over with COVID-19, enrolled during active disease. Both conserved end residues are part of each CDR3. Fields, in order: V gene, D gene, clone size, J gene, CDR3 DNA, CDR3 protein. D genes are given only for firm matches. A clone size is listed for some rows: how often the clone was seen (once, few, many), or a class if it is expanded.

>TRBV3-1/TRBV3-2|TRBD2|-|TRBJ2-7
TGTGCCAGCAGCCAAGCCGGGACTACCTACGAGCAGTACTTC
CASSQAGTTYEQYF
>TRBV7-8|-|-|TRBJ2-5
TGTGCCAGCAGCCCAGGCCCACGACCCCAGTACTTC
CASSPGPRPQYF
>TRBV3-1/TRBV3-2|TRBD1|-|TRBJ1-6
TGTGCCAGCAGCCAGGACAGGGTATTTTCACCCCTCCACTTT
CASSQDRVFSPLHF
>TRBV7-7|TRBD2|-|TRBJ2-3
TGTGCTAGCAGCTTAGAAGCGGGGGGGCCGAATACGCAGTATTTT
CASSLEAGGPNTQYF
>TRBV18|-|-|TRBJ1-1
TGTGCCAGCTCACTACGTGACAGTGAAGCTTTCTTT
CASSLRDSEAFF
>TRBV5-1|TRBD2|-|TRBJ2-5
TGCGCCAGCAGCTCGGGACTAGCGGGAGCTGGGGAGACCCAGTACTTC
CASSSGLAGAGETQYF
>TRBV6-4|-|-|TRBJ1-6
TGTGCCAGCAGTGACGGCGGCTCCTATAATTCACCCCTCCACTTT
CASSDGGSYNSPLHF
>TRBV18|TRBD1|-|TRBJ1-2
TGTGCCAGCTCACCACCGGGGACAGCCGAGTATGGCTACACCTTC
CASSPPGTAEYGYTF
>TRBV4-1|-|-|TRBJ2-7
TGCGCCAGCAGCCAAGAGGAGGGGCTGGGGAGCGAGCAGTACTTC
CASSQEEGLGSEQYF
>TRBV6-5|-|-|TRBJ2-5
TGTGCCAGCGGTCTAACCCAAGAGACCCAGTACTTC
CASGLTQETQYF
>TRBV5-1|TRBD2|-|TRBJ2-3
TGCGCCAGCAGCCCGGTCTCTAGCGGGACATACACAGATACGCAGTATTTT
CASSPVSSGTYTDTQYF
>TRBV29-1|-|-|TRBJ1-2
TGCAGCGTTGGTACGACAGGCTATGGCTACACCTTC
CSVGTTGYGYTF
>TRBV19|TRBD1|-|TRBJ1-2
TGTGCCAGTAGTATGATCACAGGGGGTGACTATGGCTACACCTTC
CASSMITGGDYGYTF
>TRBV5-1|TRBD1|-|TRBJ2-3
TGCGCCAGCAGCTCAGGGGGTATAGCTGGGACAGATACGCAGTATTTT
CASSSGGIAGTDTQYF
>TRBV28|-|-|TRBJ1-1
TGTGCCAGCAGTCCTGGGCCCTCCACAAGGCACACTGAAGCTTTCTTT
CASSPGPSTRHTEAFF
>TRBV5-4|-|-|TRBJ2-2
TGTGCCAGCAGCTTCTCGGGCACCGGGGAGCTGTTTTTT
CASSFSGTGELFF
>TRBV5-1|-|-|TRBJ2-1
TGCGCCAGCAGCTTGGGGAGTACCGGCAATGAGCAGTTCTTC
CASSLGSTGNEQFF
>TRBV5-1|-|-|TRBJ1-2
TGCGCCAGCAGCTTTTCTTCGGGGGACTATGGCTACACCTTC
CASSFSSGDYGYTF
>TRBV6-5|TRBD1|-|TRBJ1-2
TGTGCCAGCAGTTATTCAGGGGGCATCTATGGCTACACCTTC
CASSYSGGIYGYTF
>TRBV28|TRBD1|-|TRBJ1-2
TGTGCCAGCAGTTTAACCTCCATAAGGGGACAGGGAAACTATGGCTACACCTTC
CASSLTSIRGQGNYGYTF
>TRBV3-1/TRBV3-2|-|-|TRBJ1-6
TGTGCCAGCAGCCAAGAACAATCACCCCTCCACTTT
CASSQEQSPLHF
>TRBV5-3|-|-|TRBJ1-2
TGTGCCAGAAGCCCGCACGCCTCTGGGGCCAACTATGGCTACACCTTC
CARSPHASGANYGYTF
>TRBV19|-|-|TRBJ2-6
TGTGCCAGTAGTCCAGAGGGCAGCTTCTCTGGGGCCAACGTCCTGACTTTC
CASSPEGSFSGANVLTF
>TRBV7-3|TRBD2|once|TRBJ2-1
TGTGCCAGCAGCTCCTCTAGCGGGGGGGAGCAGTTCTTC
CASSSSSGGEQFF
>TRBV2|-|-|TRBJ2-5
TGTGCCAGCATAGGAGGGGGCGCAGAGACCCAGTACTTC
CASIGGGAETQYF
>TRBV4-2|-|-|TRBJ2-5
TGTGCCAGCAGCCCAGCGGTCGGTGGTGAGACCCAGTACTTC
CASSPAVGGETQYF
>TRBV7-2|-|-|TRBJ1-1
TGTGCCAGCAGGTCACAGGTCTTGGTCACTGAAGCTTTCTTT
CASRSQVLVTEAFF
>TRBV12-3/TRBV12-4|-|-|TRBJ1-2
TGTGCCAGCAGCTGGGGAGATGGTGGCTACACCTTC
CASSWGDGGYTF
>TRBV6-5|-|-|TRBJ1-1
TGTGCCAGCAGTTACTCGTGGACACCCAACACTGAAGCTTTCTTT
CASSYSWTPNTEAFF
>TRBV6-5|TRBD2|-|TRBJ2-7
TGTGCCAGCAGGATACTAGCGTCGGGTTCCGAGCAGTACTTC
CASRILASGSEQYF
>TRBV10-2|-|-|TRBJ2-5
TGCGCCAGCACGCGGGGCCTGCGGGAGACCCAGTACTTC
CASTRGLRETQYF
>TRBV7-2|TRBD1|-|TRBJ1-5
TGTGCCAGCAGCCCCCAGGGGGCGCGAGGTCAGCCCCAGCATTTT
CASSPQGARGQPQHF
>TRBV18|-|once|TRBJ2-7
TGTGCCAGCTCACCACCTGGACAGACCTACGAGCAGTACTTC
CASSPPGQTYEQYF
>TRBV3-1/TRBV3-2|-|-|TRBJ1-5
TGTGCCAGCAGCCTAGGACAGTCGAATCAGCCCCAGCATTTT
CASSLGQSNQPQHF
>TRBV5-1|-|-|TRBJ1-3
TGCGCCAGCAGCTTGGAAGGGGGTCAAGGAAACACCATATATTTT
CASSLEGGQGNTIYF
>TRBV9|-|few|TRBJ2-4
TGTGCCAGCAGCGCCGGGATCTTGGGGATGTCTGACATTCAGTACTTC
CASSAGILGMSDIQYF
>TRBV5-1|TRBD2|-|TRBJ2-3
TGCGCCAGCAGTAGCGGGAGCACAGATACGCAGTATTTT
CASSSGSTDTQYF
>TRBV3-1/TRBV3-2|-|-|TRBJ1-2
TGTGCCAGCTGCGGGATTGACTATGGCTACACCTTC
CASCGIDYGYTF
>TRBV4-1|-|few|TRBJ1-5
TGCGCCAGCAGCCTGTCGGGGAGACAGCCCCAGCATTTT
CASSLSGRQPQHF
>TRBV7-9|-|-|TRBJ1-6
TGTGCCAGCAGCTTACTCTCTTATAATTCACCCCTCCACTTT
CASSLLSYNSPLHF
>TRBV6-5|-|-|TRBJ2-2
TGTGCCAGCATGAGGGACACCGGGGAGCTGTTTTTT
CASMRDTGELFF
>TRBV28|TRBD2|-|TRBJ2-1
TGTGCCAGCAGTTACACTAGCGGGAGGGCCGTTGAGCAGTTCTTC
CASSYTSGRAVEQFF
>TRBV9|-|-|TRBJ1-2
TGTGCCACCCCCCGCTACTTCAGGGGACACTTCTATGGCTACACCTTC
CATPRYFRGHFYGYTF
>TRBV6-1|TRBD1|-|TRBJ1-5
TGTGCCAGCAGTGAGTCTCTCTGGACAGGGAGTCAGCCCCAGCATTTT
CASSESLWTGSQPQHF
>TRBV28|TRBD2|-|TRBJ2-5
TGTGCCAGCCGCCAAGCGGGAGTCTTAGAGACCCAGTACTTC
CASRQAGVLETQYF
>TRBV6-5|TRBD2|-|TRBJ2-3
TGTGCCAGCAGTACACTAGCGGGAGCGCAGTATTTT
CASSTLAGAQYF
>TRBV2|-|-|TRBJ1-2
TGTGCCAGCAGGGGGGGGGAGCCAAGCGCTGGCTACACCTTC
CASRGGEPSAGYTF
>TRBV9|-|once|TRBJ1-4
TGTGCCAGCAGCGCCATTAACACCCCCGAAAAACTGTTTTTT
CASSAINTPEKLFF
>TRBV5-1|-|-|TRBJ2-1
TGCGCCAGCGGGCGGGGCAACAATGAGCAGTTCTTC
CASGRGNNEQFF
>TRBV7-3|-|-|TRBJ2-2
TGTGCCAGCAGCTTAAGGGCCCTCTCCGGGGAGCTGTTTTTT
CASSLRALSGELFF
>TRBV6-5|TRBD1|-|TRBJ2-1
TGTGCCAGCAGACCAGGGGGCGGTGAGCAGTTCTTC
CASRPGGGEQFF
>TRBV24-1|-|-|TRBJ2-2
TGTGCCACCAGTGCGACACAACCGAACACCGGGGAGCTGTTTTTT
CATSATQPNTGELFF
>TRBV7-6|TRBD2|-|TRBJ2-5
TGTGCCAGCAGCTTAGCTAGCGGGGTCGTCCAAGAGACCCAGTACTTC
CASSLASGVVQETQYF
>TRBV2|-|-|TRBJ1-1
TGTGCCAGCAGTGGAGGAGGGTTAGACACTGAAGCTTTCTTT
CASSGGGLDTEAFF
>TRBV5-5|-|once|TRBJ1-5
TGTGCCAGCAGCGCGTCGCCCGAGGTCCAGCCCCAGCATTTT
CASSASPEVQPQHF